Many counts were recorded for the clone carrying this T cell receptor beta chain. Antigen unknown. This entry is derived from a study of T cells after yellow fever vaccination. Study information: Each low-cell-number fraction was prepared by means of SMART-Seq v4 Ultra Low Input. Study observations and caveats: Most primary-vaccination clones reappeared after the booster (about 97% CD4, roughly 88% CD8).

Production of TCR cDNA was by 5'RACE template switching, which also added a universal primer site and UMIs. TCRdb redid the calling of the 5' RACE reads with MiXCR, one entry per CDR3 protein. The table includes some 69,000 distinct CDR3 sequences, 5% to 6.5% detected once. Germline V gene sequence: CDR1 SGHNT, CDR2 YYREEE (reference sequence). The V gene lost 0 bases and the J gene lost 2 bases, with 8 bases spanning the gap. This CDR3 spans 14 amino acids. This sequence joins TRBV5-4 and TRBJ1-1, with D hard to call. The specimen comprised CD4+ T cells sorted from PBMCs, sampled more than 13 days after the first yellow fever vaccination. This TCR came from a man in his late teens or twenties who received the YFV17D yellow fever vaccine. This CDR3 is CASSLGTTNTEAFF. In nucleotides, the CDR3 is TGTGCCAGCAGCTTGGGGACGACAAACACTGAAGCTTTCTTT.